Shown below are 6 T cell receptor beta chains from a single sample sequenced in a study of beta chain features in type 1 diabetes. The entirety of the isolated RNA underwent reverse transcription, so expressed TCRB transcripts were sequenced. TCRdb's table, derived via immunoSEQ multiplex PCR, lists solely in-frame clones and lacks some. The sample includes around 310,000 clones, 8% to 13% of them seen just once. Sequencing input: naive CD4+ T cells from blood. The receptors were sampled from a woman under 40 in good health.

This chain uses TRBV4-3 with TRBJ1-2; possibly TRBD1 for D (5 bases). V lost 8 bases and J lost 8, with 21 bases in between. The CDR3 spans 14 residues. Looked up from germline, CDR1 is LGHNA and CDR2 is YSLEER. The CDR3 coding sequence is TGCGCCAGCTGCCCAACGGGGGAATTCTACGGCTACACCTTC. Its translation is CASCPTGEFYGYTF.

This clone was seen a handful of times. The chain couples TRBV28 to TRBJ1-2, with TRBD1 as a possible D gene (6 bases). CDR3 length: 15 amino acids. V shed 6 bases and J shed 8 bases, with 22 bases lying between them. Germline V CDR1 and CDR2: MDHEN, SYDVKM. The DNA of the CDR3 is TGTGCCAGCAGCCCACAGGGAGCCGCGCTCCTGGGCTACACCTTC. Translated, it gives CASSPQGAALLGYTF.

This clone turned up a few times. This rearrangement joins TRBV7-3 to TRBJ1-1; D unresolved. V gave up 4 bases and J gave up 4 bases, with 10 bases separating them. CDR3 length: 13 amino acids. Per the germline V gene, CDR1 is SGHTA and CDR2 is FQGTGA. The CDR3 loop is CASSSRGFTEAFF. For the CDR3, the DNA is TGTGCCAGCAGCTCCCGGGGTTTCACTGAAGCTTTCTTT.

This sequence joins TRBV5-1 and TRBJ2-4; 8 nucleotides line up with TRBD1. The CDR3 has 13 amino acids. Germline CDR1 and CDR2: SGHRS and YFSETQ. V lost 4 bases, J lost 8 bases, and 5 bases stayed unmatched. CDR3 sequence: CASSPGQGDIQYF. The CDR3 DNA reads as TGCGCCAGCAGCCCCGGACAGGGAGACATTCAGTACTTC.

This chain uses TRBV18 with TRBJ2-2; possibly TRBD2 for D (5 bases). The V gene lost 8 bases and the J gene lost 0 bases, with 16 bases spanning the gap. The CDR3 runs to 16 residues. Per germline, CDR1 KGHSH and CDR2 LQKENI. The CDR3 loop is CASATASGSNTGELFF. The CDR3 DNA follows: TGTGCCAGCGCAACGGCCTCGGGGTCGAACACCGGGGAGCTGTTTTTT.

The V and J genes are TRBV11-2 and TRBJ2-2; 7 bases line up with TRBD1. CDR3 length equals 16 residues. CDR1 is SGHAT, CDR2 FQNNGV, per germline. J was trimmed by 0 bases and V by 2 bases; bases with no gene match: 3. The CDR3 DNA sequence: TGTGCCAGCAGCTTAACCGGGACAGCGAACACCGGGGAGCTGTTTTTT. The encoded protein is CASSLTGTANTGELFF.